The 16 T cell receptor beta chains below all came from one sample that was sequenced in a study of T cell repertoires in cytomegalovirus infection. TCRdb passed the reads through MiXCR, listing each CDR3 protein once. The sample lists around 740,000 distinct CDR3 sequences; 35% were seen once. The sequenced sample consisted of PBMCs. The receptors shown here come from a human donor in good health (CMV status not recorded). Some clones in this sample may be carry-over from other donors' samples.

The table lists this clonotype with a few counts. The rearrangement joins TRBV10-3 to TRBJ2-7; 7 positions agree with TRBD2. The trim removed 3 bases at V and 3 bases at J, leaving 20 bases unmatched. The CDR3 has 19 amino acids. Germline V gives CDR1 ENHRY, CDR2 SYGVKD. The CDR3 spells CAISEGGGLGRDPIYEQYF. CDR3 sequence (DNA): TGTGCCATCAGTGAAGGTGGAGGATTAGGGAGGGACCCGATCTACGAGCAGTACTTC.

This clonotype was observed at least ten times. The gene calls are TRBV7-2 and TRBJ1-2; no clear D gene. The CDR3 is made up of 12 amino acids. V was shortened by 4 bases and J by 1 base, with 4 bases between the two germline ends. In germline, CDR1 is SGHTA, CDR2 FQGNSA. Written as DNA, the CDR3 is TGTGCCAGCAGCTCCAGTAACTATGGCTACACCTTC. The encoded protein is CASSSSNYGYTF.

In this sample, this clonotype turned up many times. The chain carries TRBV7-2 and TRBJ2-3; the match to TRBD2 covers 7 bases. V was pared by 3 bases and J by 7 bases, with 7 bases of the junction left unmatched. The CDR3 extends over 14 amino acids. Germline loops: CDR1 SGHTA, CDR2 FQGNSA. The CDR3 loop is CASSFGGRWNTQYF. DNA for the CDR3: TGTGCCAGCAGCTTTGGCGGGAGATGGAATACGCAGTATTTT.

This clonotype has more than one count but fewer than ten. The rearrangement joins TRBV12-3 or TRBV12-4 to TRBJ2-1; no firm D call. This CDR3 comprises 14 residues. Trimming cost V 5 bases and J 1 base, with 9 bases left between them. The CDR3 here is CASSEMSSYNEQFF. Here the CDR3 DNA reads TGTGCCAGCAGTGAAATGAGTTCCTACAATGAGCAGTTCTTC.

This clonotype came up many times. V usage is TRBV7-6 and J usage is TRBJ2-5; 8 bases match TRBD2. The CDR3 length is 14 residues. Germline V gene lookup returns CDR1 SGHVS and CDR2 FNYEAQ. Trimming removed 8 bases from V and 5 bases from J; junction bases left unmatched: 10. The CDR3 protein is CASARGRLGETQYF. DNA for the CDR3: TGTGCCAGCGCCCGCGGGAGGTTAGGGGAGACCCAGTACTTC. Combining the CDR3 with reference TRBV7-6 and TRBJ2-5 gives the whole variable domain GAGVSQSPRYKVTKRGQDVALRCDPISGHVSLYWYRQALGQGPEFLTYFNYEAQQDKSGLPNDRFSAERPEGSISTLTIQRTEQRDSAMYRCASARGRLGETQYFGPGTRLLVL.

V and J are TRBV28 and TRBJ2-2; D is ambiguous. This CDR3 is built from 14 residues. Germline V gene lookup returns CDR1 MDHEN and CDR2 SYDVKM. Between the trimmed V and J ends, which lost 3 bases and 4 bases, there was a span of 9 bases. The CDR3: CASSFRTTTGELFF. As DNA, the CDR3 is TGTGCCAGCAGTTTTCGCACGACCACCGGGGAGCTGTTTTTT.

There are a few counts of this clonotype. One junction end disagrees with the germline gene, perhaps due to a read error. The chain uses TRBV7-6 and TRBJ1-1; D gene unclear. Germline loops: CDR1 SGHVS, CDR2 FNYEAQ. The CDR3 consists of 21 residues. CDR3 protein: CASSSHFLRTPPEGTNTEAFF. In nucleotides, the CDR3 is TGTGCTAGCAGCTCCCATTTCCTCCGGACCCCCCCGGAGGGTACGAACACTGAAGCTTTCTTT.

A few counts support this clonotype. CDR3 protein: CASSSPIGQGGQPQHF. The CDR3 DNA is TGTGCCAGCAGCTCGCCGATAGGACAGGGGGGGCAGCCCCAGCATTTT. This sequence joins TRBV28 and TRBJ1-5; 10 positions agree with TRBD1. CDR1 MDHEN and CDR2 SYDVKM come from the germline V gene. The V gene end was trimmed by 6 bases and the J gene end by 7 bases; junction bases not matched to a gene: 12. The CDR3 loop spans 16 amino acids.

This clonotype occurred a few times. The V call is TRBV5-4, the J call TRBJ2-3, with 8 bases identical to TRBD1. The CDR3 consists of 13 residues. Looked up from germline, CDR1 is SGHNT and CDR2 is YYREEE (reference sequence). Trimming took 6 bases from V and 4 from J; bases not matched to a gene: 4. The CDR3, as DNA: TGTGCCAGCAATCAGGGGGCGGCAGATACGCAGTATTTT. As protein: CASNQGAADTQYF.

Concerning this clonotype: The junction departs from germline at one end; a sequencing error may be responsible. This rearrangement joins TRBV19 to TRBJ2-2; tentatively, D is TRBD1 (6 bases). The CDR3 extends over 14 amino acids. Germline values: CDR1 LNHDA, CDR2 SQIVND (reference sequence). In DNA, the CDR3 is TGTGCAAGTAGTATTCGTGGGGGCCGCGTGGTGCTTTTTTTT. Translated: CASSIRGGRVVLFF.

This clonotype was counted a few times. The rearrangement joins TRBV24-1 to TRBJ1-5, with D tentatively TRBD1 (6 bases). The CDR3 is made up of 13 amino acids. Germline-derived CDR1 and CDR2 are KGHDR and SFDVKD. Between the trimmed V and J ends, which lost 10 bases and 7 bases, there was a span of 16 bases. The CDR3 nucleotides read TGTGCCACTAGCAACCGGGGGGGCCAGCCCCAGCATTTT. Translation gives CATSNRGGQPQHF.

This clonotype was seen a handful of times. This rearrangement joins TRBV15 to TRBJ2-1; D might be TRBD2 (6 bases). Germline CDR1 LNHNV, CDR2 YYDKDF (reference sequence). Deletions cut 0 bases from V and 6 bases from J, with 9 bases between. CDR3 size: 14 residues. CDR3 DNA: TGTGCCACCAGCAGAGACGCAGCGGGCAATGAGCAGTTCTTC. It codes for CATSRDAAGNEQFF. Full variable domain (rest looked up from reference TRBV15 and TRBJ2-1): DAMVIQNPRYQVTQFGKPVTLSCSQTLNHNVMYWYQQKSSQAPKLLFHYYDKDFNNEADTPDNFQSRRPNTSFCFLDIRSPGLGDTAMYLCATSRDAAGNEQFFGPGTRLTVL.

The V and J genes are TRBV20-1 and TRBJ2-7; TRBD1 matches at 8 bases. The CDR3 sequence is 18 residues long. The V gene's germline CDR1 is DFQATT and CDR2 SNEGSKA (reference sequence). After removal of 3 bases from V and 3 bases from J, the junction contained 19 bases not matched to a gene. In nucleotides, the CDR3 is TGCAGTGCTAGCTGGGGACAGGATTTCGCTACCAAAATCTACGAGCAGTACTTC. Encoded protein: CSASWGQDFATKIYEQYF.

In the case of this clonotype: Because it lacks the conserved phenylalanine or tryptophan at the end, this CDR3 is likely a read error. The DNA is omitted, as the CDR3 cannot be located on it reliably, and the CDR3 follows TCRdb's listing. The chain recombines TRBV2 with TRBJ2-1; the DNA was not compared with TRBD2, the D call given in the table. The CDR3 region is 14 residues in length, termini included. Germline lookup yields CDR1 SNHLY and CDR2 FYNNEI. CDR3 sequence: CASSPQTLAGGLVL.

The J gene is TRBJ1-1, the V gene TRBV6-1; D remains ambiguous. Germline V gives CDR1 MNHNS, CDR2 SASEGT. CDR3 size: 11 residues. CDR3 in DNA: TGTGACATACCTATAGGGACTGAAGCTTTCTTT. Translated, it gives CDIPIGTEAFF.

This clonotype was detected a few times. The chain joins TRBV15 to TRBJ1-4; TRBD1 matches at 7 bases. With 1 base clipped from V and 1 base from J, the junction kept 6 bases outside the gene matches. The CDR3 is 17 residues long. Per the germline V gene, CDR1 is LNHNV and CDR2 is YYDKDF (reference sequence). The CDR3 reads CATSRGGRGGTNEKLFF. The CDR3 bases are TGTGCCACCAGCAGAGGGGGCAGGGGGGGAACTAATGAAAAACTGTTTTTT. The variable domain in full, completed from reference TRBV15 and TRBJ1-4, reads DAMVIQNPRYQVTQFGKPVTLSCSQTLNHNVMYWYQQKSSQAPKLLFHYYDKDFNNEADTPDNFQSRRPNTSFCFLDIRSPGLGDTAMYLCATSRGGRGGTNEKLFFGSGTQLSVL.